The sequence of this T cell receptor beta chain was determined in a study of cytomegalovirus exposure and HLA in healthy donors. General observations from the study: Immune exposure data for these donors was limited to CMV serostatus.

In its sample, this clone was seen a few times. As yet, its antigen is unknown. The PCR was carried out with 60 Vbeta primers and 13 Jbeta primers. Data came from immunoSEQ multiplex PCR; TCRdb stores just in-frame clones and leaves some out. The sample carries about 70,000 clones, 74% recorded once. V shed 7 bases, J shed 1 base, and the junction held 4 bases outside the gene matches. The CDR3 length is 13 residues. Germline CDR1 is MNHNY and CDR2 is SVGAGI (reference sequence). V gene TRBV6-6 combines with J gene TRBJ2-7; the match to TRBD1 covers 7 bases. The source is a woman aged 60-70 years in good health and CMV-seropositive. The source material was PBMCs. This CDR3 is CASNRQGSYEQYF. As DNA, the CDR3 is TGTGCCAGCAACAGACAGGGATCCTACGAGCAGTACTTC.